The entry below describes one T cell receptor (beta chain). Trimming took 4 bases from V and 3 from J; bases not matched to a gene: 4. Germline loops: CDR1 LGHDT, CDR2 YNNKEL (reference sequence). This CDR3 has 16 amino acids. The sample is drawn from a study of blood T cell repertoires in COVID-19. Overall study: Some COVID-19 samples were acute and others convalescent; all came from the United States, Italy and Spain. Sources were T cells, B-cell-depleted T cells, or PBMCs; the material itself was cDNA or gDNA.

As handled by the study authors: From reference gene primer amplification, estimates of nucleated cell counts were derived. The method was immunoSEQ multiplex PCR; TCRdb's version includes in-frame clones alone and lacks a portion of them. V, J and clone size are those of that table, while D and trimming were read from the DNA. The repertoire holds approximately 260,000 clones, with more than 60% as singletons. The sequence came from a woman aged 40-49 years with active or convalescent COVID-19. Input material: peripheral blood. The chain couples TRBV3-1 (or the pseudogene TRBV3-2) to TRBJ2-2, with 11 bases identical to TRBD2. For the CDR3, the DNA is TGTGCCAGCAGCCCCCCGGGACTAGCGGACACCGGGGAGCTGTTTTTT. Translating gives CASSPPGLADTGELFF.